A single sample gave rise to the 18 T cell receptor beta chains below, sequenced in a study of blood T cell repertoires in COVID-19. The method was immunoSEQ multiplex PCR; TCRdb's version includes in-frame clones alone and lacks a portion of them. The sample records more than 250,000 clones, 84% being singletons. Sequenced: peripheral blood. The receptors were gathered from a human donor in a cohort sampled during active COVID-19.

As for this clone: Other DNA sequences from this sample encode an identical CDR3 as well. This chain uses TRBV5-1 with TRBJ1-1, with a possible D match to TRBD1 (6 bases). Germline-derived CDR1 and CDR2 are SGHRS and YFSETQ. The ends were cut back, 0 bases at V and 1 base at J, with 10 bases in the middle. The CDR3 covers 15 residues. This chain's CDR3 is CASSLGGRGNTEAFF. The DNA for the CDR3 is TGCGCCAGCAGCTTGGGGGGCAGGGGGAACACTGAAGCTTTCTTT.

The rearrangement uses TRBV6-6 and TRBJ1-6; TRBD1 agrees at 10 bases. CDR3 size: 16 residues. J was trimmed by 7 bases and V by 6 bases; bases with no gene match: 9. Germline CDR1 is MNHNY and CDR2 is SVGAGI (reference sequence). For the CDR3, the DNA is TGTGCCAGCAGGGTAAACCGACAGGGGGCGAATTCACCCCTCCACTTT. This sequence encodes CASRVNRQGANSPLHF.

V and J are TRBV5-1 and TRBJ1-1; no definite D call. CDR1 is SGHRS and CDR2 is YFSETQ in the germline V gene. Trimming pared 5 bases from V and 1 base from J, leaving 15 bases between. This CDR3 is built from 15 residues. This chain's CDR3 is CASSPVLGKNTEAFF. CDR3 DNA: TGCGCCAGCAGTCCCGTCTTGGGCAAGAACACTGAAGCTTTCTTT.

This clone was seen only once. This rearrangement joins TRBV6-5 to TRBJ2-5, with a weak D call TRBD1 (6 bases). The CDR3 extends over 14 amino acids. The germline V and J ends were trimmed by 8 bases and 2 bases, with 15 bases remaining between them. CDR1 and CDR2 (germline): MNHEY, SVGAGI. The CDR3 region is CASSNAGAQETQYF. The CDR3 DNA sequence: TGTGCCAGCTCTAATGCAGGGGCACAAGAGACCCAGTACTTC.

This chain joins TRBV9 and TRBJ1-2; no definite D call. This CDR3 region has 14 residues. Trimming took off 0 bases at V and 4 bases at J, with 10 bases between the two ends. The V gene's germline CDR1 is SGDLS and CDR2 YYNGEE. The CDR3 DNA sequence: TGTGCCAGCAGCGTAGATGGCTTCTCCTATGGCTACACCTTC. It yields the protein CASSVDGFSYGYTF.

J is TRBJ2-1 and V is TRBV11-2, with D possibly being TRBD2 (6 bases). Per germline, CDR1 SGHAT and CDR2 FQNNGV. This CDR3 contains 15 residues. V lost 5 bases and J 10 bases, leaving 21 bases between the germline ends. The CDR3 region has the DNA TGTGCCAGCAGCACACCCGGGACCCAACGGGGGGAGCAGTTCTTC. This encodes CASSTPGTQRGEQFF.

The CDR3 region has the DNA TGCGCCAGCAGCCGGGGTCAGGGGAACGAACCCCAGCATTTT. This gives the protein CASSRGQGNEPQHF. The chain links TRBV5-1 to TRBJ1-5, with D maybe TRBD1 (6 bases). Germline CDR1 and CDR2: SGHRS and YFSETQ. Trimming took off 4 bases at V and 10 bases at J, with 18 bases between the two ends. The CDR3 extends over 14 amino acids.

This chain joins TRBV4-1 and TRBJ2-7; D possibly corresponds to TRBD1 (6 bases). Per the germline V gene, CDR1 is MGHRA and CDR2 is YSYEKL. This CDR3 is built from 15 residues. Trimming stripped 3 bases from V and 1 base from J, with 13 bases between. The CDR3 nucleotides read TGCGCCAGCAGCCAGGGGGTACAGGGATCCTACGAGCAGTACTTC. Its protein product is CASSQGVQGSYEQYF.

The chain recombines TRBV19 with TRBJ2-7; 8 bases match TRBD1. In germline, CDR1 is LNHDA, CDR2 SQIVND (reference sequence). Trimming removed 5 bases from V and 5 bases from J; junction bases left unmatched: 8. This CDR3 comprises 14 residues. Written as DNA, the CDR3 is TGTGCCAGTAGTCCCGGACAGGGCATCGACGAGCAGTACTTC. Encoded protein: CASSPGQGIDEQYF.

The chain has TRBV12-3 or TRBV12-4 and TRBJ1-5; D gene uncertain. Between the trimmed V and J ends, which lost 5 bases and 4 bases, there was a span of 9 bases. This CDR3 contains 13 residues. The DNA of the CDR3 is TGTGCCAGCAGTCCCGAGTGGAATCAGCCCCAGCATTTT. Residues: CASSPEWNQPQHF.

The rearrangement links TRBV19 to TRBJ1-2; D not certain. Germline assignment: CDR1 LNHDA and CDR2 SQIVND (reference sequence). The germline V and J ends were trimmed by 0 bases and 5 bases, with 10 bases remaining between them. There are 14 residues in the CDR3. The CDR3 reads CASSIDGRLYGYTF. The CDR3 nucleotides read TGTGCCAGTAGTATAGATGGCAGACTTTATGGCTACACCTTC.

This clone was recorded only once. The chain is built from TRBV2 and TRBJ1-2; 9 bases line up with TRBD1. CDR1 and CDR2 (germline): SNHLY, FYNNEI. V shed 0 bases, J shed 7 bases, and the junction held 3 bases outside the gene matches. The CDR3 runs to 14 residues. This CDR3 is CASSEATGGVGYTF. The CDR3 DNA sequence: TGTGCCAGCAGTGAAGCGACAGGGGGGGTTGGCTACACCTTC. The entire variable domain, with the rest obtained from reference TRBV2 and TRBJ1-2, is as follows: EPEVTQTPSHQVTQMGQEVILRCVPISNHLYFYWYRQILGQKVEFLVSFYNNEISEKSEIFDDQFSVERPDGSNFTLKIRSTKLEDSAMYFCASSEATGGVGYTFGSGTRLTVV.

This clone was picked up a small number of times. The chain is built from TRBV5-1 and TRBJ2-7, with 7 nucleotides matching TRBD2. Germline V gives CDR1 SGHRS, CDR2 YFSETQ. There are 15 residues in the CDR3. V lost 2 bases and J lost 5; bases outside the gene matches: 10. The CDR3 loop is CASSFPGGGTNEQYF. CDR3 bases: TGCGCCAGCAGCTTCCCCGGGGGAGGGACCAACGAGCAGTACTTC.

The chain links TRBV7-6 to TRBJ2-1; TRBD2 matches 9 bases. The CDR3 has 16 amino acids. From germline, CDR1 is SGHVS and CDR2 FNYEAQ. Trimming at V came to 0 bases and at J to 5 bases, leaving 5 bases not matched to a gene. The CDR3 nucleotides are TGTGCCAGCAGCTTAGCGCCGGGACTAGCCGACAATGAGCAGTTCTTC. Amino acids: CASSLAPGLADNEQFF.

The chain uses TRBV7-9 and TRBJ1-2, with D unclear. The V end lost 1 base, the J end lost 5 bases, and 14 bases lay between the germline ends. The CDR3 spans 15 residues. The V gene's germline CDR1 is SEHNR and CDR2 FQNEAQ (reference sequence). This CDR3 is CASSLGNPGTYGYTF. For the CDR3, the DNA is TGTGCCAGCAGCTTAGGAAACCCGGGAACTTATGGCTACACCTTC.

This clone has a handful of counts. The chain has TRBV19 and TRBJ2-2, with 10 bases that match TRBD1. Germline V lookup: CDR1 LNHDA, CDR2 SQIVND (reference sequence). This CDR3 comprises 16 residues. V shed 3 bases, J shed 6 bases, and the junction held 7 bases outside the gene matches. For the CDR3, the DNA is TGTGCCAGTAGTATGCGCGGACAGGGGGGTCCCGGGGAGCTGTTTTTT. It translates to CASSMRGQGGPGELFF. Full variable domain (missing parts from reference TRBV19 and TRBJ2-2): DGGITQSPKYLFRKEGQNVTLSCEQNLNHDAMYWYRQDPGQGLRLIYYSQIVNDFQKGDIAEGYSVSREKKESFPLTVTSAQKNPTAFYLCASSMRGQGGPGELFFGEGSRLTVL.

This rearrangement joins TRBV2 to TRBJ1-1; maybe TRBD1 (6 bases). The CDR3 is 13 residues long. Germline V gene lookup returns CDR1 SNHLY and CDR2 FYNNEI. The V gene lost 5 bases and the J gene lost 8 bases, with 15 bases spanning the gap. DNA for the CDR3: TGTGCCAGCAGTCGGGACACCGCTGAGGAAGCTTTCTTT. Its translation is CASSRDTAEEAFF.

The chain carries TRBV5-8 and TRBJ1-1; tentative D call: TRBD1 (5 bases). Germline V gene lookup returns CDR1 SGHTS and CDR2 YDEGEE. This CDR3 spans 17 amino acids. Trimming shortened V by 4 bases and J by 0 bases, and 19 bases separated the two germline ends. This CDR3 is CASSPEARGHMNTEAFF. CDR3 DNA: TGTGCCAGCAGCCCCGAGGCGAGAGGACATATGAACACTGAAGCTTTCTTT.